The source of this TCR beta chain is a study of CD8 T cells in ankylosing spondylitis. The CDR3 extends over 13 amino acids. The V gene's germline CDR1 is SGHTA and CDR2 FQGNSA. V gave up 6 bases and J gave up 1 base, with 9 bases separating them. Quantitative 5'-RACE was performed with molecular barcodes, and it yielded the TCR beta libraries. TCRdb re-analysed the 5' RACE reads in MiXCR, keeping a single row per CDR3 protein. In the table there are about 310,000 distinct CDR3 sequences, roughly 20% of which are singletons. This clonotype has only a few counts. V gene TRBV7-2 combines with J gene TRBJ1-1; D is ambiguous. This clonotype originated in a female donor with ankylosing spondylitis or in good health (not recorded which). Input material: blood, either unsorted or a sorted T cell fraction (not recorded which). The CDR3: CASSRGWNTEAFF. The CDR3 DNA follows: TGTGCCAGCAGTCGAGGGTGGAACACTGAAGCTTTCTTT.